The clone carrying this TCR beta chain occurred a few times. Its antigen is not known. The isolated RNA, all of it, was reverse transcribed, so expressed TCRB transcripts were what got sequenced. Using immunoSEQ multiplex PCR, the repertoire was profiled, and TCRdb retains in-frame clones only, with some absent. Found here are 250,000 to 300,000 clones, around 24% of them singletons; the top ten hold about 0.011%. The data originate from a study of beta chain features in type 1 diabetes. Study observations and caveats: Moderate yet significant TCRB CDR3 shortening was seen in Type 1 diabetes patients in all four CD4+ subsets.

CDR3 length: 14 amino acids. Germline assignment: CDR1 SGHNT and CDR2 YYREEE (reference sequence). V lost 4 bases, J lost 3 bases, and 10 bases lay in between. This TCR was sampled from a woman aged 25 to 39 with type 1 diabetes. The genes are TRBV5-4 and TRBJ2-2; D perhaps matches TRBD1 (6 bases). Sequenced sample: naive CD4+ T cells from blood. The CDR3 is CASSGDTHTGELFF. CDR3 bases: TGTGCCAGCAGCGGGGACACCCACACCGGGGAGCTGTTTTTT.